A selection of T cell receptor beta chains follows, all from one sample in a study of blood T cell repertoires in COVID-19. The repertoire was sequenced with immunoSEQ multiplex PCR; TCRdb's copy has only in-frame clones and lacks some. The data show 250,000 to 350,000 clones, 80% to 95% seen once. The source material was peripheral blood. Source of these receptors: a woman in her twenties or thirties with COVID-19, enrolled during active disease. Each CDR3 is given with its conserved first and last residue. The D gene is left open where the match is weak. Not every row has a clone size; where given, it reads once, few, many or a size class.

.	TRBJ2-3	TRBV5-1	.	CASSPGQPSTDTQYF	TGCGCCAGCAGCCCGGGACAACCTAGCACAGATACGCAGTATTTT
TRBD1	TRBJ1-3	TRBV10-2	.	CASGTGGTGNTIYF	TGCGCCAGCGGCACAGGGGGAACTGGAAACACCATATATTTT
.	TRBJ1-4	TRBV7-9	.	CASRPGGTNEKLFF	TGTGCCAGCCGCCCCGGCGGTACTAATGAAAAACTGTTTTTT
.	TRBJ1-5	TRBV18	.	CASSPRPASSPGQHF	TGTGCCAGCTCACCACGGCCAGCCAGCTCCCCGGGCCAGCATTTT
.	TRBJ1-5	TRBV6-5	.	CASSPWTNSNQPQHF	TGTGCCAGCAGTCCTTGGACAAATAGCAATCAGCCCCAGCATTTT
.	TRBJ1-2	TRBV6-5	.	CASSYSARHGYTF	TGTGCCAGCAGTTACTCTGCCAGGCACGGCTACACCTTC
.	TRBJ2-2	TRBV11-2	once	CASSLFNTGELFF	TGTGCCAGCAGCCTGTTCAACACCGGGGAGCTGTTTTTT
.	TRBJ1-3	TRBV5-1	.	CASSRNPGQGGDTIYF	TGCGCCAGCAGCCGTAACCCGGGACAAGGGGGTGACACCATATATTTT
.	TRBJ1-4	TRBV18	.	CASSPSARDEKLFF	TGTGCCAGCTCGCCCTCTGCTCGAGATGAAAAACTGTTTTTT
TRBD2	TRBJ2-1	TRBV5-1	.	CASRPLAGGYNEQFF	TGCGCCAGCAGACCCCTAGCGGGAGGCTACAATGAGCAGTTCTTC
TRBD1	TRBJ1-2	TRBV6-1	.	CASSEAEDQTGWGANYGYTF	TGTGCCAGCAGTGAAGCTGAGGACCAGACAGGGTGGGGTGCTAACTATGGCTACACCTTC
.	TRBJ2-5	TRBV21-1	.	CASSKAQRVNQETQYF	TGTGCCAGCAGCAAGGCCCAACGGGTGAACCAAGAGACCCAGTACTTC
TRBD1	TRBJ2-7	TRBV10-2	.	CASYDRGNEQYF	TGCGCCAGCTATGACAGGGGTAACGAGCAGTACTTC
TRBD1	TRBJ2-1	TRBV27	.	CASSLGRGMLQFF	TGTGCCAGCAGTTTGGGCAGGGGGATGTTGCAGTTCTTC
TRBD2	TRBJ2-7	TRBV4-1	.	CASSQNPGLAYEQYF	TGCGCCAGCAGCCAAAACCCCGGACTAGCCTACGAGCAGTACTTC
.	TRBJ1-3	TRBV6-1	.	CASSAPPGVSGNTIYF	TGTGCCAGCAGTGCCCCCCCGGGGGTATCGGGAAACACCATATATTTT
TRBD2	TRBJ2-1	TRBV19	.	CASSIGGTSGSFF	TGTGCCAGTAGTATAGGCGGGACTAGCGGGAGTTTCTTC
.	TRBJ1-4	TRBV24-1	.	CATSDGFNEKLFF	TGTGCCACCAGTGACGGTTTTAATGAAAAACTGTTTTTT
TRBD1	TRBJ1-2	TRBV6-5	once	CASSYFRGMMDGYTF	TGTGCCAGCAGTTACTTCAGGGGGATGATGGATGGCTACACCTTC
TRBD2	TRBJ2-7	TRBV5-1	.	CASSLTSGGLYEQYF	TGCGCCAGCAGCTTGACTAGCGGGGGATTGTACGAGCAGTACTTC
.	TRBJ2-7	TRBV10-3	.	CAISEPGLQYEQYF	TGTGCCATCAGTGAGCCCGGGTTGCAGTACGAGCAGTACTTC
.	TRBJ1-3	TRBV18	.	CASSSDNQGNTIYF	TGTGCCAGCTCATCGGACAACCAAGGAAACACCATATATTTT
.	TRBJ1-1	TRBV18	once	CASSPPFSAAPEAFF	TGTGCCAGCTCACCACCTTTCTCAGCGGCGCCTGAAGCTTTCTTT
.	TRBJ2-1	TRBV25-1	.	CASSRPGGSNEQFF	TGTGCCAGCAGTCGACCTGGGGGCTCCAATGAGCAGTTCTTC
.	TRBJ2-7	TRBV6-1	.	CASSEDRVLGEQYF	TGTGCCAGCAGTGAAGACAGGGTCTTGGGCGAGCAGTACTTC
.	TRBJ1-1	TRBV25-1	.	CASSGQGGYTEAFF	TGTGCCAGCAGTGGCCAGGGAGGCTATACTGAAGCTTTCTTT
TRBD1	TRBJ2-2	TRBV28	.	CASSPTGWTGELFF	TGTGCCAGCAGCCCGACAGGGTGGACCGGGGAGCTGTTTTTT
.	TRBJ2-7	TRBV30	.	CAWSFQREKYF	TGTGCCTGGAGCTTTCAACGGGAGAAGTACTTC
TRBD2	TRBJ2-7	TRBV3-1/TRBV3-2	.	CASSRFGGASYEQYF	TGTGCCAGCAGCCGGTTCGGGGGGGCCTCCTACGAGCAGTACTTC
TRBD1	TRBJ1-6	TRBV30	.	CAWNWDRVESPLHF	TGTGCCTGGAACTGGGACAGGGTGGAATCACCCCTCCACTTT
TRBD2	TRBJ2-3	TRBV5-1	.	CASSWGTSAQMIDTQYF	TGCGCCAGCAGCTGGGGGACTAGCGCCCAAATGATAGATACGCAGTATTTT
.	TRBJ2-7	TRBV4-1	.	CASSHRQGPLVEQYF	TGCGCCAGCAGCCACAGGCAGGGGCCCCTAGTCGAGCAGTACTTC
.	TRBJ2-5	TRBV28	.	CASSLNSQETQYF	TGTGCCAGCAGTTTAAATTCTCAAGAGACCCAGTACTTC
.	TRBJ1-5	TRBV10-2	once	CASSESERQPQHF	TGCGCCAGCAGTGAGTCTGAGCGTCAGCCCCAGCATTTT
.	TRBJ1-6	TRBV27	few	CASSPLQGNNSPLHF	TGTGCCAGCAGTCCGCTTCAGGGTAATAATTCACCCCTCCACTTT
.	TRBJ2-7	TRBV15	.	CATSRGRYEQYF	TGTGCCACCAGCAGAGGCAGGTACGAGCAGTACTTC
.	TRBJ2-5	TRBV4-2	.	CASSQDGPPRRVETQYF	TGTGCCAGCAGCCAAGATGGTCCCCCGAGGAGGGTTGAGACCCAGTACTTC
TRBD1	TRBJ1-2	TRBV28	.	CASSLGTEIYGYTF	TGTGCCAGCAGCCTCGGGACAGAGATCTATGGCTACACCTTC
.	TRBJ1-2	TRBV20-1	.	CSALTGYGYTF	TGCAGTGCCCTGACAGGCTATGGCTACACCTTC
TRBD1	TRBJ1-4	TRBV6-5	.	CASSWDRTTNEKLFF	TGTGCCAGCAGTTGGGACAGAACAACTAATGAAAAACTGTTTTTT
.	TRBJ2-7	TRBV12-2	.	CASRLGELVHVGNYEQYF	TGTGCAAGTCGCTTAGGTGAACTAGTTCACGTCGGGAACTACGAGCAGTACTTC
TRBD1	TRBJ1-6	TRBV11-2	.	CASSFDRGRNSPLHF	TGTGCCAGCAGCTTTGACAGGGGGCGTAATTCACCCCTCCACTTT
TRBD2	TRBJ2-1	TRBV11-3	.	CASSLGGLAGGAVGNEQFF	TGTGCCAGCAGCTTAGGGGGGTTAGCGGGAGGCGCCGTGGGGAATGAGCAGTTCTTC
.	TRBJ1-1	TRBV6-5	.	CASKPERRGTEAFF	TGTGCCAGCAAACCCGAACGGAGGGGCACTGAAGCTTTCTTT
.	TRBJ2-7	TRBV27	.	CASSLQDPYEQYF	TGTGCCAGCAGTTTACAGGATCCGTACGAGCAGTACTTC
.	TRBJ1-1	TRBV6-5	.	CASSYRGVNTEAFF	TGTGCCAGCAGTTACAGGGGCGTTAACACTGAAGCTTTCTTT
TRBD1	TRBJ1-4	TRBV23-1	.	CASSQSEDRRNEKLFF	TGCGCCAGCAGTCAATCAGAGGACAGGAGGAATGAAAAACTGTTTTTT
.	TRBJ2-4	TRBV2	.	CASSSQRGNIQYF	TGTGCCAGCAGCTCACAACGAGGAAACATTCAGTACTTC
.	TRBJ2-7	TRBV5-1	few	CASSLSGARKDEQYF	TGCGCCAGCAGCTTGTCGGGAGCGAGGAAAGACGAGCAGTACTTC
TRBD1	TRBJ1-2	TRBV24-1	.	CATRDPEDRGAGYTF	TGTGCCACCAGGGATCCGGAGGACAGGGGGGCTGGCTACACCTTC
TRBD1	TRBJ1-2	TRBV6-5	.	CASKGGQGYGYTF	TGTGCCAGCAAGGGGGGACAGGGGTATGGCTACACCTTC
TRBD2	TRBJ2-5	TRBV6-5	.	CASSTLAGVGETQYF	TGTGCCAGCAGTACGCTAGCGGGAGTCGGGGAGACCCAGTACTTC
TRBD1	TRBJ2-1	TRBV25-1	.	CASMGAPGQGAYNEQFF	TGTGCCAGCATGGGGGCACCGGGACAGGGGGCTTACAATGAGCAGTTCTTC
TRBD2	TRBJ2-3	TRBV5-6	.	CASSLAALADPTDTQYF	TGTGCCAGCAGCTTGGCCGCTCTAGCGGACCCCACAGATACGCAGTATTTT
TRBD2	TRBJ2-3	TRBV5-1	.	CASSLGLAGTDTQYF	TGCGCCAGCAGCTTGGGGCTAGCGGGCACAGATACGCAGTATTTT
.	TRBJ1-2	TRBV7-9	once	CASTDRQWDGYTF	TGTGCCAGCACCGACCGACAATGGGATGGCTACACCTTC